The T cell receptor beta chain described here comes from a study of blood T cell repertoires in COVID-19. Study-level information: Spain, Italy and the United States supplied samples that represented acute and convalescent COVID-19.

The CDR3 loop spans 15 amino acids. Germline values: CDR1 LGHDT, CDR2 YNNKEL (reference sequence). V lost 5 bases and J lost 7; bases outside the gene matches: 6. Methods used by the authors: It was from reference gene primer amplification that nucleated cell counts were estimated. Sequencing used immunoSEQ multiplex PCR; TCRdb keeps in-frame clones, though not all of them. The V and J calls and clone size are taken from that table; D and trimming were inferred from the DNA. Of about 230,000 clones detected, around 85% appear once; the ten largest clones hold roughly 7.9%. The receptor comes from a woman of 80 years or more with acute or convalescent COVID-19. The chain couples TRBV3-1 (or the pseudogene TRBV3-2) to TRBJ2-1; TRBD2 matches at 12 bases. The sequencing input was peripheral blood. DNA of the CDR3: TGTGCCAGCAGCTGGATGACTAGCGGGAGTAATGAGCAGTTCTTC. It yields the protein CASSWMTSGSNEQFF.